The 12 T cell receptor beta chains given below trace back to one sample, sequenced in a study of shared clonotypes between healthy human individuals. Method: immunoSEQ multiplex PCR; TCRdb's copy keeps in-frame clones and lacks some. The sample lists around 2,000,000 clones, less than 95% seen once, with around 1% in the top ten. The naive CD8 population came from CD45RO-negative cells selected for CCR7, without terminally differentiated effector memory CD45RA+ cells. The sequenced sample consisted of naive CD8+ T cells sorted from blood. These receptors all come from a man between 18 and 35 years old in good health.

V and J are TRBV6-1 and TRBJ2-1; 12 bases are shared with TRBD2. The CDR3 loop spans 17 amino acids. The V and J ends lost 1 base and 3 bases, in that order; junction bases with no gene match: 4. CDR1 MNHNS and CDR2 SASEGT come from the germline V gene. The CDR3 protein is CASSEGRLAGVYNEQFF. CDR3 sequence (DNA): TGTGCCAGCAGTGAAGGAAGACTAGCGGGGGTCTACAATGAGCAGTTCTTC.

DNA for the CDR3: TGTGCCAGCAGTTTTACTAGCGCCGTCTCCTACGAGCAGTACTTC. Residues: CASSFTSAVSYEQYF. J is TRBJ2-7 and V is TRBV27, with 7 bases matching TRBD2. CDR1 is MNHEY and CDR2 is SMNVEV in the germline V gene (reference sequence). The length of the CDR3 is 15 residues. With 3 bases clipped from V and 0 bases from J, the junction kept 5 bases outside the gene matches.

The chain combines TRBV28 with TRBJ2-7; TRBD1 might be the D (5 bases). Deletions cut 2 bases from V and 2 bases from J, with 16 bases between. Per the germline V gene, CDR1 is MDHEN and CDR2 is SYDVKM. The CDR3 consists of 16 residues. The CDR3 nucleotides read TGTGCCAGCAGTTTAGTCGGTACAGGCGTGACCTACGAGCAGTACTTC. Its protein is CASSLVGTGVTYEQYF. Together with reference TRBV28 and TRBJ2-7, the CDR3 gives the full variable domain: DVKVTQSSRYLVKRTGEKVFLECVQDMDHENMFWYRQDPGLGLRLIYFSYDVKMKEKGDIPEGYSVSREKKERFSLILESASTNQTSMYLCASSLVGTGVTYEQYFGPGTRLTVT.

CDR3: CASSSSTGLGTEAFF. The CDR3 nucleotides are TGTGCCAGCAGTTCCTCGACAGGGTTAGGGACTGAAGCTTTCTTT. The chain employs TRBV27 and TRBJ1-1, with 7 bases that match TRBD1. Germline values: CDR1 MNHEY, CDR2 SMNVEV (reference sequence). V gave up 4 bases and J gave up 5 bases; unmatched junction bases: 10. The CDR3 runs to 15 residues.

This clone was recorded only once. The rearrangement joins TRBV27 to TRBJ2-5, with 7 bases matching TRBD2. The CDR3 extends over 14 amino acids. With V trimmed by 5 bases and J by 4 bases, 7 bases remained unmatched. CDR1 and CDR2 from the germline V gene are MNHEY and SMNVEV (reference sequence). Written as DNA, the CDR3 is TGTGCCAGCAGTCCCATGTCGGGGGGAGAGACCCAGTACTTC. This codes for CASSPMSGGETQYF.

The chain has TRBV4-2 and TRBJ1-6; no clear D. The CDR3 runs to 14 residues. CDR1 LGHNA and CDR2 YNFKEQ come from the germline V gene. V was shortened by 2 bases and J by 8 bases, with 10 bases between the two germline ends. Here the CDR3 reads CASSQSLSDSPLHF. CDR3 nucleotides: TGTGCCAGCAGCCAAAGTCTTTCGGATTCACCCCTCCACTTT.

CDR3 coding DNA: TGCGCCAGCAGTGAGACTAGCATAACAGATACGCAGTATTTT. Protein sequence: CASSETSITDTQYF. This chain joins TRBV10-1 and TRBJ2-3, with D possibly TRBD2 on 6 matching bases. Germline V gives CDR1 WNHNN, CDR2 SYGVQD (reference sequence). Deletions cut 2 bases from V and 3 bases from J, with 9 bases between. There are 14 residues in the CDR3.

The chain has TRBV7-9 and TRBJ2-5; D gene uncertain. CDR1 and CDR2 (germline): SEHNR, FQNEAQ (reference sequence). CDR3 length equals 16 residues. The V and J ends lost 4 bases and 5 bases respectively, with 20 bases between them. The CDR3, as DNA: TGTGCCAGCAGCTCGACCGAAGATCATCCCCCCGAGACCCAGTACTTC. Protein sequence: CASSSTEDHPPETQYF.

The V call is TRBV28, the J call TRBJ2-4; no clear D gene. The V gene lost 4 bases and the J gene lost 5 bases, with 15 bases spanning the gap. From germline, CDR1 is MDHEN and CDR2 SYDVKM. This CDR3 contains 15 residues. CDR3 sequence reads: CASSSPRQWQNIQYF. The CDR3 DNA reads TGTGCCAGCAGTTCTCCGAGGCAGTGGCAAAACATTCAGTACTTC.

The rearrangement joins TRBV4-1 to TRBJ2-2; 14 bases agree with TRBD2. Germline trimming cut 5 bases from V and 4 bases from J; bases unmatched to any gene: 6. Germline CDR1 MGHRA, CDR2 YSYEKL. This CDR3 has 17 residues. CDR3 region: CASSTGLAGVFTGELFF. CDR3 DNA sequence: TGCGCCAGCAGCACGGGACTAGCGGGAGTTTTCACCGGGGAGCTGTTTTTT.

The chain recombines TRBV7-6 with TRBJ1-3; D uncertain. The length of the CDR3 is 13 residues. The V gene's germline CDR1 is SGHVS and CDR2 FNYEAQ. V was cut by 5 bases and J by 7 bases, with 12 bases left in between. The CDR3 DNA sequence: TGTGCCAGCAGCCCCGGTCCTCCGAACACCATATATTTT. Its protein product is CASSPGPPNTIYF.

This clone was observed a single time. One junction end disagrees with the germline gene, perhaps due to a read error. V gene TRBV28 combines with J gene TRBJ1-1; no clear D. Germline V gives CDR1 MDHEN, CDR2 SYDVKM. The CDR3 is 11 residues long. CDR3 sequence reads: CASSLSGGTLF. As DNA, the CDR3 is TGTGCCAGCAGTTTATCGGGTGGAACTCTCTTT.